These 23 T cell receptor beta chains share one sample of origin, sequenced in a study of cytomegalovirus exposure and HLA in healthy donors. The primer mix had 60 Vbeta and 13 Jbeta primers. Here immunoSEQ multiplex PCR was the method, and the copy in TCRdb shows in-frame clones only, minus some. The sample includes over 85,000 clones, over 60% of them seen just once. The sample comprised PBMCs. These receptors were obtained from a female donor in good health and CMV-seronegative.

This clone was seen a handful of times. V is TRBV11-3 and J is TRBJ2-3, with 10 bases matching TRBD2. The CDR3 runs to 16 residues. Losses at the gene ends were 1 base for V and 4 bases for J; bases not matched to a gene: 5. The germline V gene encodes CDR1 SGHNT and CDR2 YENEEA. The CDR3 loop is CASSLGLAGAADTQYF. CDR3 coding DNA: TGTGCCAGCAGCTTAGGACTAGCGGGCGCAGCAGATACGCAGTATTTT.

The chain carries TRBV10-3 and TRBJ2-1, with TRBD2 identical over 12 bases. The CDR3 covers 16 residues. CDR1 is ENHRY, CDR2 SYGVKD, per germline. J lost 4 bases, V lost 3 bases, and 4 bases had no gene match. CDR3 residues: CAISERTSGEYNEQFF. The DNA for the CDR3 is TGTGCCATCAGTGAACGGACTAGCGGGGAATACAATGAGCAGTTCTTC.

This chain connects TRBV28 to TRBJ1-6, with D hard to call. In germline, CDR1 is MDHEN, CDR2 SYDVKM. This CDR3 is built from 14 residues. The V end lost 7 bases, the J end lost 5 bases, and 12 bases lay between the germline ends. The CDR3 DNA is TGTGCCAGCAAAATCGGAGGGAATAATTCACCCCTCCACTTT. Amino acids: CASKIGGNNSPLHF.

There are a few counts of this clone. This sequence joins TRBV6-1 and TRBJ2-2, with 12 positions matching TRBD2. From germline, CDR1 is MNHNS and CDR2 SASEGT. The CDR3 has 19 residues. V was clipped by 1 base and J by 0 bases; unmatched bases: 6. The CDR3 bases are TGTGCCAGCAGTGAAGGACTAGCGGGAGACATAGCGAACACCGGGGAGCTGTTTTTT. This sequence encodes CASSEGLAGDIANTGELFF.

A few counts support this clone. The chain couples TRBV7-6 to TRBJ1-1; D possibly corresponds to TRBD1 (5 bases). From germline, CDR1 is SGHVS and CDR2 FNYEAQ. This CDR3 is built from 16 residues. Trimming stripped 2 bases from V and 0 bases from J, with 13 bases between. The CDR3 bases are TGTGCCAGCAGCTTATATGGGGCAGCCATGAACACTGAAGCTTTCTTT. Its translation is CASSLYGAAMNTEAFF.

As to this clone: The junction departs from the called germline gene at one end, perhaps through a read error. The rearrangement joins TRBV23-1 to TRBJ1-2; TRBD1 is a possible D gene (5 bases). TRBV23-1 is designated an ORF whose function remains uncertain. CDR3 length: 13 amino acids. CDR3 in DNA: TGCGCCAGCAGCCAATCGCCAGGGCGAGGCTACACCTTC. Protein sequence: CASSQSPGRGYTF.

This chain connects TRBV21-1 to TRBJ1-5. TRBV21-1 is annotated as a pseudogene. The CDR3 contains 14 residues. The CDR3 DNA reads as TGTGCCAGCAGCACCCGACGGGGGAAACAGCCCCAGCATTTT. Amino acid sequence: CASSTRRGKQPQHF.

About this clone: Other DNA sequences in this specimen translate into the identical CDR3. V is TRBV5-1 and J is TRBJ2-3; TRBD2 is a possible D gene (5 bases). CDR1 and CDR2 from the germline V gene are SGHRS and YFSETQ. The CDR3 length is 15 residues. The germline V and J ends were trimmed by 0 bases and 0 bases, with 8 bases remaining between them. The CDR3 loop is CASSLVGGSTDTQYF. As DNA, the CDR3 is TGCGCCAGCAGCTTGGTAGGCGGGAGCACAGATACGCAGTATTTT.

The V and J genes are TRBV7-6 and TRBJ2-1, with TRBD1 matching over 7 bases. Unmatched junction bases numbered 2, after V lost 2 bases and J lost 7 bases. The CDR3 runs 13 residues. Looked up from germline, CDR1 is SGHVS and CDR2 is FNYEAQ. In DNA, the CDR3 is TGTGCCAGCAGCTTACAACAGGGGAATGAGCAGTTCTTC. It specifies CASSLQQGNEQFF. The full variable domain, in which reference TRBV7-6 and TRBJ2-1 provide the parts outside the CDR3, is GAGVSQSPRYKVTKRGQDVALRCDPISGHVSLYWYRQALGQGPEFLTYFNYEAQQDKSGLPNDRFSAERPEGSISTLTIQRTEQRDSAMYRCASSLQQGNEQFFGPGTRLTVL.

This chain links TRBV2 with TRBJ2-7, with 7 bases fitting TRBD1. The CDR3 spans 15 residues. The V and J ends lost 7 bases and 7 bases, in that order; junction bases with no gene match: 16. Germline assignment: CDR1 SNHLY and CDR2 FYNNEI. The CDR3 sequence: CASTETGPVSLEQYF. CDR3 nucleotide sequence: TGTGCCAGCACTGAGACAGGGCCCGTATCCTTGGAGCAGTACTTC.

The V and J genes are TRBV11-1 and TRBJ1-6; the D is unclear. V was cut by 3 bases and J by 7 bases, with 7 bases left in between. The CDR3 has 13 residues. Germline CDR1 and CDR2: SGHAT and FQDESV (reference sequence). DNA for the CDR3: TGTGCCAGCAGCTTGAGCGGGAATTCACCCCTCCACTTT. It is translated as CASSLSGNSPLHF.

This clone occurred once. The chain joins TRBV2 to TRBJ2-3; 9 bases agree with TRBD1. The CDR3 runs to 15 residues. Germline V gene sequence: CDR1 SNHLY, CDR2 FYNNEI. V lost 3 bases, J lost 7 bases, and 8 bases stayed unmatched. CDR3 bases: TGTGCCAGCAGTGAGGGACAGGGTCCTCGGAATACGCAGTATTTT. Protein: CASSEGQGPRNTQYF.

This clone was detected only a few times. The V and J genes are TRBV6-1 and TRBJ1-1, with 7 bases fitting TRBD1. The CDR3 length is 15 residues. Per germline, CDR1 MNHNS and CDR2 SASEGT. The V segment lost 1 base and the J segment 6 bases; nucleotides outside the gene matches: 8. DNA of the CDR3: TGTGCCAGCAGTGAAGGTACAGGGGTCTTATCTGAAGCTTTCTTT. Protein: CASSEGTGVLSEAFF.

This clone was observed a few times. This rearrangement joins TRBV7-6 to TRBJ1-1; 10 bases are shared with TRBD1. The germline CDR1 and CDR2 sequences are SGHVS and FNYEAQ. V was clipped by 5 bases and J by 5 bases; unmatched bases: 5. This CDR3 is 14 amino acids long. The chain's CDR3 is CASSQTGGRTEAFF. The CDR3 bases are TGTGCCAGCAGCCAGACAGGGGGCCGGACTGAAGCTTTCTTT. Filled out from reference TRBV7-6 and TRBJ1-1, the complete variable domain reads GAGVSQSPRYKVTKRGQDVALRCDPISGHVSLYWYRQALGQGPEFLTYFNYEAQQDKSGLPNDRFSAERPEGSISTLTIQRTEQRDSAMYRCASSQTGGRTEAFFGQGTRLTVV.

In its sample, this clone was seen a few times. V gene TRBV23-1 combines with J gene TRBJ2-7; unclear D gene. TRBV23-1 has ORF status, its function being uncertain. The CDR3 runs 10 residues. V was pared by 3 bases and J by 5 bases, with 2 bases between. CDR3 DNA sequence: TGCGCCAGCAGTCACGACGAGCAGTACTTC. It yields the protein CASSHDEQYF.

The chain joins TRBV18 to TRBJ2-5, with D maybe TRBD2 (6 bases). The J call may be faulty, since TRBJ2-7 better matches the DNA end. This CDR3 contains 15 residues. Germline V gene lookup returns CDR1 KGHSH and CDR2 LQKENI. The CDR3 loop is CASSPWIGSSYEQYF. As DNA, the CDR3 is TGTGCCAGCTCACCATGGATCGGGAGCTCCTACGAGCAGTACTTC.

The chain carries TRBV7-9 and TRBJ2-3, with D possibly TRBD2 on 6 matching bases. The CDR3 contains 16 residues. Germline CDR1 and CDR2: SEHNR and FQNEAQ (reference sequence). Between the trimmed V and J ends, which lost 3 bases and 2 bases, there was a span of 15 bases. In DNA, the CDR3 is TGTGCCAGCAGCTTCCGGGACTCCCCTATCACAGATACGCAGTATTTT. It codes for CASSFRDSPITDTQYF.

The chain couples TRBV27 to TRBJ1-1; 8 bases map to TRBD1. Germline V gene lookup returns CDR1 MNHEY and CDR2 SMNVEV (reference sequence). The CDR3 runs 17 residues. V gave up 3 bases and J gave up 0 bases; unmatched junction bases: 9. CDR3 in amino acids: CASSFQGRQGLNTEAFF. CDR3 coding DNA: TGTGCCAGCAGTTTTCAGGGGAGACAGGGGTTGAACACTGAAGCTTTCTTT.

The V gene is TRBV27, the J gene TRBJ2-7; 8 bases are a match to TRBD1. CDR1 and CDR2 (germline): MNHEY, SMNVEV (reference sequence). The CDR3 sequence is 17 residues long. Unmatched junction bases numbered 13, after V lost 3 bases and J lost 3 bases. DNA for the CDR3: TGTGCCAGCAGTTTGGTTCGCAAGGGGACAGGTAACTACGAGCAGTACTTC. Translation gives CASSLVRKGTGNYEQYF.

V is TRBV11-3 and J is TRBJ2-2; TRBD2 aligns across 9 bases. After removal of 5 bases from V and 3 bases from J, the junction contained 13 bases not matched to a gene. The CDR3 runs 18 residues. The germline V gene encodes CDR1 SGHNT and CDR2 YENEEA. The CDR3 is CASSPSALAGKDTGELFF. CDR3 nucleotides: TGTGCCAGCAGCCCCTCTGCCCTAGCGGGAAAGGACACCGGGGAGCTGTTTTTT.

J is TRBJ2-2 and V is TRBV11-2; no clear D. This CDR3 region has 13 residues. Trimming shortened V by 3 bases and J by 6 bases, and 8 bases separated the two germline ends. Germline loops: CDR1 SGHAT, CDR2 FQNNGV. Here the CDR3 reads CASSFVFPGELFF. CDR3 bases: TGTGCCAGCAGCTTTGTCTTTCCCGGGGAGCTGTTTTTT.

J is TRBJ2-3 and V is TRBV6-5; TRBD2 matches 9 bases. The junction had 5 bases not matched to a gene; V was cut back by 5 bases and J by 2 bases. Per germline, CDR1 MNHEY and CDR2 SVGAGI. The CDR3 loop spans 15 amino acids. CDR3 loop: CASSRAGGSTDTQYF. The CDR3 coding sequence is TGTGCCAGCAGTCGAGCGGGGGGATCCACAGATACGCAGTATTTT.

The gene calls are TRBV4-2 and TRBJ1-1; D remains unclear. V was pared by 4 bases and J by 1 base, with 13 bases between. Germline V gene lookup returns CDR1 LGHNA and CDR2 YNFKEQ. CDR3 length: 15 amino acids. CDR3 protein: CASSPQISENTEAFF. The CDR3 DNA reads as TGTGCCAGCAGCCCCCAGATCAGCGAGAACACTGAAGCTTTCTTT.